This TCR beta chain is drawn from a study of CD8+ T cells in alopecia areata. Treatment described: oral pan-JAK inhibitor, 5-10 mg twice daily. Both CD4+ and CD8+ T cells were separated by sorting PBMCs. RNA extraction was followed by reverse transcription into cDNA, which acted as the sequencing template. The protocol was immunoSEQ multiplex PCR, while the TCRdb copy is restricted to in-frame clones and leaves out a portion. Here the sample spans 85,000 to 110,000 clones, approximately 84% being singletons. CDR3 size: 16 residues. Germline CDR1 reads SEHNR; CDR2 reads FQNEAQ (reference sequence). After removal of 3 bases from V and 6 bases from J, the junction contained 9 bases not matched to a gene.

The input for sequencing was CD8+ T cells sorted from blood, taken at approximately week 31, from a patient treated with tofacitinib. The source is a human donor with alopecia areata. The rearrangement joins TRBV7-9 to TRBJ2-1; 9 bases match TRBD2. The CDR3 sequence: CASSLTSGFGSNEQFF. DNA for the CDR3: TGTGCCAGCAGCTTGACTAGCGGTTTCGGCTCCAATGAGCAGTTCTTC.